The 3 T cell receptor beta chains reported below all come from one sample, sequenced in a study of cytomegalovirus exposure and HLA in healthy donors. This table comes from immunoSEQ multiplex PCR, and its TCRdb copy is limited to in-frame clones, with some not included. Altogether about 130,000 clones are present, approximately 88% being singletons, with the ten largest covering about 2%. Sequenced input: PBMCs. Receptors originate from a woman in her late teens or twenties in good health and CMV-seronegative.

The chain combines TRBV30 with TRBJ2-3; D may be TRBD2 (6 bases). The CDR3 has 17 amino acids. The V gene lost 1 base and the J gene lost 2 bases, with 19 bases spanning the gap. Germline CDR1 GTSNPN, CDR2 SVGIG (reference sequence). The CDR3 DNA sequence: TGTGCCTGGAGTGGTCCCTCTCGGGAGCTCGACACAGATACGCAGTATTTT. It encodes CAWSGPSRELDTDTQYF.

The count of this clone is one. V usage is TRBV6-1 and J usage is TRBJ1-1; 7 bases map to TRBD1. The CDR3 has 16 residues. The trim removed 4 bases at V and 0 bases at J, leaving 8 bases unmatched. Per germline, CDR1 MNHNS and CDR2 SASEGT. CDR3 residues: CASSGRTGDLNTEAFF. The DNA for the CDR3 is TGTGCCAGCAGTGGCCGGACAGGCGATCTGAACACTGAAGCTTTCTTT.

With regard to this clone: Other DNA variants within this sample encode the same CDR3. The CDR3, as DNA: TGTGCCATTTTCGGAGCCTACCCCTACTACGAGCAGTACTTC. Translating gives CAIFGAYPYYEQYF. This chain links TRBV6-1 with TRBJ2-7; D uncertain. Germline CDR1 reads MNHNS; CDR2 reads SASEGT. V shed 10 bases and J shed 3 bases, with 19 bases lying between them. The CDR3 is 14 amino acids.